This T cell receptor beta chain stems from a study of human T cells and chemical hapten exposure (dated by TCRdb to the early 2020s). Background on the whole study: For sensitization, 2% DPC in acetone was applied to a roughly 2 cm by roughly 2 cm area of upper inner arm skin. Patch tests used Finn chambers with 0.01% DPC on the upper back, scored after 6 days by International Contact Dermatitis Research Group standards. Peripheral blood TCR repertoire changes were tracked in vivo in alopecia patients during primary and secondary sensitization to the hapten diphenylcyclopropenone (DPC). Blood was sampled from patients pre-sensitization (week 0) and at 2, 6 and about 24 weeks after DPC sensitization. Weekly therapeutic DPC doses were additionally applied to the scalp of patients throughout the approximately 24-week study period. For TCR sequencing, blood came from 25 to 35 alopecia patients at anywhere from one to four time points (pre-sensitization, 2, 6 and 24 weeks). The libraries were sequenced as a pool, and the TCR yield per sample differed mostly because of small variations in library volumes within the pool. The mostly female patient cohort included alopecia areata with under or over 50% scalp involvement, alopecia totalis and alopecia universalis. Points the paper makes about the study in general: No change with DPC sensitization was found in the number of TCRs above 1 in 1000 frequency, and no evidence of global repertoire structure alterations was found. Compared with pre-sensitization or healthy control sets, expanded TCRs formed significantly more large CDR3 similarity clusters, which is consistent with antigen-driven responses. Because all patients had alopecia, a presumed autoimmune disease, the immune response of the patients might differ from that of healthy individuals. Patch test score was positively correlated with the number of PT1 expanded TCRs, with significance at thresholds 8, 16 and 32 but not at 4. After repeated subsampling, changes were observed in the strength of the expansion versus patch-test correlation and in the threshold at which the correlation became significant.

In the germline V gene, CDR1 corresponds to SGHTA and CDR2 to FQGTGA. Relative to germline, V is 5 bases shorter and J is 1 base shorter, with 11 bases between their ends. The cysteine opens and the phenylalanine closes a CDR3 of 15 amino acids. Just CDR3 DNA is preserved here, 45 bases in frame from base 1. The label giving this sample's time point can be read as: patch test 3, about 24 weeks after DPC sensitization. The treatment or condition label here, explained by the study, means: therapeutic diphenylcyclopropenone sensitization with weekly scalp DPC. Blood at each patch-test visit was drawn before the patch test was applied. Patients were eligible if aged 18 to 70, diagnosed with alopecia and judged suitable for DPC therapy, and pregnant patients were excluded. Total RNA was extracted from unfractionated whole blood collected in Tempus Blood RNA tubes. Receptor libraries were prepared by RACE. The run used a NextSeq 500. During library preparation, unique molecular identifiers were attached to individual cDNA molecules so that TCRs could be counted quantitatively and reproducibly. Both TCR alpha and TCR beta chains were sequenced from each blood RNA sample. The authors' pipeline ran thus. The median number of TCRs per sample was roughly 94,000, ranging from about 23,224 to 750,000. The Decombinator software suite was used to annotate V, J and CDR3 in the TCR reads. To make PS versus PT1 abundance plots, every sample was subsampled to the same number of TCRs (28,000). Expanded TCRs were defined as absent before sensitization and observed at least eight times at the 2-week time point. TCRdb itself trimmed the public reads at Q25 with fastp, ran MiXCR and retained productive beta chains. Here each entry gathers all rows of one CDR3 protein and keeps the most common genes and DNA. The V and J calls, along with clone size, are taken from TCRdb and not from the paper's own processing. The sample table shows 50,000 to 60,000 distinct CDR3 sequences, and around 11% are seen once. Clones ranked in the top ten supply roughly 2.6% of the sample.

About this clonotype: Its antigen remains unidentified. The record has no base qualities; no much larger clone is one base away.

Recombination joined TRBV7-3 with TRBJ2-2, with an unclear D gene assignment. This clonotype was obtained from a man aged 25-40 years with alopecia areata. Some clones in this sample may be carry-over from other donors' samples. This specimen consisted of whole blood, obtained in connection with sensitization to the hapten diphenylcyclopropenone (DPC). The DNA reads TGTGCCAGCAGCAGCCAACAGCTGAACACCGGGGAGCTGTTTTTT. It translates to CASSSQQLNTGELFF. Full variable domain (CDR3 extended with the reference TRBV7-3 and TRBJ2-2 proteins): GAGVSQTPSNKVTEKGKYVELRCDPISGHTALYWYRQSLGQGPEFLIYFQGTGAADDSGLPNDRFFAVRPEGSVSTLKIQRTERGDSAVYLCASSSQQLNTGELFFGEGSRLTVL.